These 11 T cell receptor beta chains share one sample of origin, sequenced in a study of blood T cell repertoires in COVID-19. Repertoires were generated with immunoSEQ multiplex PCR, while TCRdb's copy carries only in-frame clones and drops some. The data show some 48,000 clones, 82% seen once. Input material: peripheral blood. Every receptor here comes from a human donor with acute or convalescent COVID-19. The donor label of this sample is uncertain.

This clone was seen only a few times. This chain uses TRBV7-9 with TRBJ1-2; the match to TRBD1 covers 8 bases. There are 15 residues in the CDR3. CDR1 and CDR2 from the germline V gene are SEHNR and FQNEAQ (reference sequence). Trimming at V came to 3 bases and at J to 8 bases, leaving 11 bases not matched to a gene. DNA for the CDR3: TGTGCCAGCAGCTTTTCGGACAGGGAAGGGGGAGGCTACACCTTC. Its translation: CASSFSDREGGGYTF.

The chain has TRBV7-2 and TRBJ2-7, with D possibly TRBD1 on 6 matching bases. This CDR3 has 15 amino acids. Germline V gives CDR1 SGHTA, CDR2 FQGNSA. V lost 5 bases, J lost 3 bases, and 17 bases lay in between. CDR3 amino acids: CASSPRVGQYYEQYF. CDR3 DNA: TGTGCCAGCAGCCCCAGGGTCGGACAGTACTACGAGCAGTACTTC.

The rearrangement joins TRBV13 to TRBJ1-4, with D hard to call. CDR1 and CDR2 from the germline V gene are PRHDT and FYEKMQ (reference sequence). V lost 3 bases and J 11 bases, leaving 10 bases between the germline ends. The CDR3 has 12 amino acids. The CDR3 nucleotides read TGTGCCAGCAGCTTTCAGGAAGAGAAACTGTTTTTT. It yields the protein CASSFQEEKLFF.

This chain connects TRBV7-2 to TRBJ2-7; 10 nucleotides line up with TRBD2. V gave up 1 base and J gave up 5 bases; unmatched junction bases: 5. Germline loops: CDR1 SGHTA, CDR2 FQGNSA. The CDR3 has 15 amino acids. The CDR3 region has the DNA TGTGCCAGCAGCTTAGGGGGACTAGCGTCCGACGAGCAGTACTTC. Translation: CASSLGGLASDEQYF.

J is TRBJ1-2 and V is TRBV5-4, with D uncertain. The CDR3 length is 12 residues. V lost 5 bases and J lost 1, with 6 bases in between. In germline, CDR1 is SGHNT, CDR2 YYREEE (reference sequence). The CDR3 loop reads CASSRVNYGYTF. The CDR3 DNA reads as TGTGCCAGCAGTCGGGTTAACTATGGCTACACCTTC.

The chain links TRBV2 to TRBJ1-1; TRBD1 matches 7 bases. From germline, CDR1 is SNHLY and CDR2 FYNNEI. The V and J ends lost 8 bases and 0 bases, in that order; junction bases with no gene match: 6. CDR3 length: 14 residues. The CDR3 region is CASARQGLNTEAFF. CDR3 nucleotide sequence: TGTGCCAGCGCAAGACAGGGACTGAACACTGAAGCTTTCTTT. Complete variable domain (other parts from reference TRBV2 and TRBJ1-1): EPEVTQTPSHQVTQMGQEVILRCVPISNHLYFYWYRQILGQKVEFLVSFYNNEISEKSEIFDDQFSVERPDGSNFTLKIRSTKLEDSAMYFCASARQGLNTEAFFGQGTRLTVV.

The rearrangement links TRBV11-1 to TRBJ1-2; D might be TRBD1 (5 bases). Germline V CDR1 and CDR2: SGHAT, FQDESV (reference sequence). Trimming pared 1 base from V and 5 bases from J, leaving 14 bases between. The CDR3 has 15 amino acids. The CDR3: CASSLVSGTGYGYTF. CDR3 nucleotides: TGTGCCAGCAGCTTAGTAAGCGGGACCGGGTATGGCTACACCTTC.

This clone occurred a few times. The chain links TRBV2 to TRBJ1-5; D perhaps matches TRBD1 (6 bases). The CDR3 runs to 14 residues. Germline V lookup: CDR1 SNHLY, CDR2 FYNNEI. The V gene lost 7 bases and the J gene lost 0 bases, with 10 bases spanning the gap. The CDR3 sequence: CASKDSSSNQPQHF. The DNA for the CDR3 is TGTGCCAGCAAGGACAGTTCTAGCAATCAGCCCCAGCATTTT. Together with reference TRBV2 and TRBJ1-5, the CDR3 gives the full variable domain: EPEVTQTPSHQVTQMGQEVILRCVPISNHLYFYWYRQILGQKVEFLVSFYNNEISEKSEIFDDQFSVERPDGSNFTLKIRSTKLEDSAMYFCASKDSSSNQPQHFGDGTRLSIL.

The chain is built from TRBV7-9 and TRBJ2-1; D remains ambiguous. The CDR3 runs 13 residues. Germline-derived CDR1 and CDR2 are SEHNR and FQNEAQ (reference sequence). Deletions cut 1 base from V and 4 bases from J, with 5 bases between. CDR3 in DNA: TGTGCCAGCAGCTTAGGCAGTTACAATGAGCAGTTCTTC. It yields the protein CASSLGSYNEQFF.

J is TRBJ1-1 and V is TRBV18; TRBD1 matches 8 bases. V dropped 4 bases and J dropped 2; count of bases not matched to a gene: 6. CDR1 is KGHSH and CDR2 is LQKENI in the germline V gene. CDR3 length: 15 residues. CDR3 region: CASSLKAGGNTEAFF. The CDR3 DNA reads as TGTGCCAGCTCACTTAAGGCAGGGGGCAACACTGAAGCTTTCTTT.

This clone was recorded only once. The rearrangement uses TRBV19 and TRBJ2-2; a weak D match, TRBD2 (5 bases). This CDR3 has 14 residues. Per the germline V gene, CDR1 is LNHDA and CDR2 is SQIVND (reference sequence). V lost 7 bases and J 4 bases, leaving 13 bases between the germline ends. Here the CDR3 reads CASIKRVRTGELFF. The CDR3 bases are TGTGCCAGTATCAAGAGGGTGCGCACCGGGGAGCTGTTTTTT.